The 6 T cell receptor beta chains in this list originate from one sample, sequenced in a study of cytomegalovirus exposure and HLA in healthy donors. Amplification used 60 Vbeta primers and 13 Jbeta primers. The repertoire was sequenced with immunoSEQ multiplex PCR; TCRdb's copy has only in-frame clones and lacks some. The sample includes some 150,000 clones, 60% to 80% of them seen just once. Material: PBMCs. These receptors were taken from a female donor in good health and CMV-seronegative.

The genes are TRBV30 and TRBJ2-3; D is perhaps TRBD2 (5 bases). Germline CDR1 and CDR2: GTSNPN and SVGIG (reference sequence). V dropped 3 bases and J dropped 0 bases, with 10 bases sitting between them. CDR3 size: 14 residues. CDR3 protein: CAWRAVLSTDTQYF. In DNA, the CDR3 is TGTGCCTGGAGAGCGGTCCTGAGCACAGATACGCAGTATTTT.

The chain links TRBV28 to TRBJ2-1, with D possibly being TRBD1 (6 bases). Deletions cut 5 bases from V and 3 bases from J, with 17 bases between. Germline-derived CDR1 and CDR2 are MDHEN and SYDVKM. The CDR3 sequence is 16 residues long. CDR3 sequence reads: CASSPPGQISYNEQFF. The CDR3, as DNA: TGTGCCAGCAGTCCTCCTGGACAGATCAGCTACAATGAGCAGTTCTTC. The full variable domain, its missing parts supplied by reference TRBV28 and TRBJ2-1, is DVKVTQSSRYLVKRTGEKVFLECVQDMDHENMFWYRQDPGLGLRLIYFSYDVKMKEKGDIPEGYSVSREKKERFSLILESASTNQTSMYLCASSPPGQISYNEQFFGPGTRLTVL.

The chain is built from TRBV5-1 and TRBJ2-3; 10 bases are a match to TRBD2. CDR3 size: 16 residues. V gave up 4 bases and J gave up 2 bases; unmatched junction bases: 7. Germline V gene data show CDR1 as SGHRS and CDR2 as YFSETQ. CDR3: CASSQLAGRNTDTQYF. Written as DNA, the CDR3 is TGCGCCAGCAGCCAACTAGCGGGGAGAAACACAGATACGCAGTATTTT. Full variable domain (missing parts from reference TRBV5-1 and TRBJ2-3): KAGVTQTPRYLIKTRGQQVTLSCSPISGHRSVSWYQQTPGQGLQFLFEYFSETQRNKGNFPGRFSGRQFSNSRSEMNVSTLELGDSALYLCASSQLAGRNTDTQYFGPGTRLTVL.

V is TRBV7-9 and J is TRBJ2-5, with a weak D call TRBD2 (6 bases). Germline V CDR1 and CDR2: SEHNR, FQNEAQ (reference sequence). CDR3 length: 15 residues. The V end lost 6 bases, the J end lost 1 base, and 15 bases lay between the germline ends. This chain's CDR3 is CASSPVRGTQETQYF. The CDR3 region has the DNA TGTGCCAGCAGTCCCGTCCGGGGGACCCAAGAGACCCAGTACTTC.

V usage is TRBV28 and J usage is TRBJ2-2, with 10 bases that match TRBD2. Germline lookup yields CDR1 MDHEN and CDR2 SYDVKM. The CDR3 consists of 16 residues. V shed 5 bases, J shed 3 bases, and the junction held 6 bases outside the gene matches. CDR3: CASSPSLAGDTGELFF. In nucleotides, the CDR3 is TGTGCCAGCAGTCCCAGCCTAGCGGGGGACACCGGGGAGCTGTTTTTT.

This clone was seen only a few times. The chain uses TRBV6-4 and TRBJ1-1; D is possibly TRBD1 (5 bases). The V end was cut by 0 bases, the J end by 4 bases, with 12 bases between. The CDR3 loop spans 15 amino acids. Germline lookup yields CDR1 MRHNA and CDR2 SNTAGT. The CDR3 DNA reads TGTGCCAGCAGTGACTCATCCGGGGGGAGCACTGAAGCTTTCTTT. Protein sequence: CASSDSSGGSTEAFF.